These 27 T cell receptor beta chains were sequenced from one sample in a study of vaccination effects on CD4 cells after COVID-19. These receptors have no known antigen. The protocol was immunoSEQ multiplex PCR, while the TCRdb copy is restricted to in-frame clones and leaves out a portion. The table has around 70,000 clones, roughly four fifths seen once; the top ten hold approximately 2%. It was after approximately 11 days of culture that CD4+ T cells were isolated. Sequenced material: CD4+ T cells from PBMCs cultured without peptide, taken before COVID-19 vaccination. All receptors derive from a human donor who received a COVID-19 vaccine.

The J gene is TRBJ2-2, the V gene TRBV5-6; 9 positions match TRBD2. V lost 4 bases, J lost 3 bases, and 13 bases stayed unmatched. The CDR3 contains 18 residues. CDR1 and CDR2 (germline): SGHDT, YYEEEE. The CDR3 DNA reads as TGTGCCAGCAGCCACACGGGACTAGCTTTCGTGGACACCGGGGAGCTGTTTTTT. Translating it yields CASSHTGLAFVDTGELFF.

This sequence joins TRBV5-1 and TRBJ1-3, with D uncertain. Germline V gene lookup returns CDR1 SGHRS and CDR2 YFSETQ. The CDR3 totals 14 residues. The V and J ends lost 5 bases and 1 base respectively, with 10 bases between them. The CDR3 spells CASRVGPSGNTIYF. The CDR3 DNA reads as TGCGCCAGCAGAGTCGGACCATCTGGAAACACCATATATTTT.

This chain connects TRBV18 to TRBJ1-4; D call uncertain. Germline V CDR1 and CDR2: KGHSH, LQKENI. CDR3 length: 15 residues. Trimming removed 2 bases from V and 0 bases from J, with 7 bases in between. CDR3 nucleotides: TGTGCCAGCTCACCAAGCTACGCAACTAATGAAAAACTGTTTTTT. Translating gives CASSPSYATNEKLFF.

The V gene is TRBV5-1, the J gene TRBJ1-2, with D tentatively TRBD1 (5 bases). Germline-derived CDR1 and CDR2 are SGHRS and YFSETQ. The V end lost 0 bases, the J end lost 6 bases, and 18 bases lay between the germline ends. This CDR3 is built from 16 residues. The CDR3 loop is CASSLVGGFVADGYTF. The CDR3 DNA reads TGCGCCAGCAGCTTGGTGGGGGGTTTCGTTGCAGATGGCTACACCTTC.

The CDR3 nucleotides read TGTGCCAGCAGCCTCCCCGGAGGGAACACTGAAGCTTTCTTT. It translates to CASSLPGGNTEAFF. The chain employs TRBV28 and TRBJ1-1; the D is unclear. Germline loops: CDR1 MDHEN, CDR2 SYDVKM. The CDR3 has 14 amino acids. Deletions cut 6 bases from V and 1 base from J, with 12 bases between.

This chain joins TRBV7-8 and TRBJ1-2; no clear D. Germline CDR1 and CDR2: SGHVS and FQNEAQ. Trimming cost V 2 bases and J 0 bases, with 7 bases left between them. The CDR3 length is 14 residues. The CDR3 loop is CASSLTETNYGYTF. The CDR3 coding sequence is TGTGCCAGCAGCTTAACTGAGACTAACTATGGCTACACCTTC.

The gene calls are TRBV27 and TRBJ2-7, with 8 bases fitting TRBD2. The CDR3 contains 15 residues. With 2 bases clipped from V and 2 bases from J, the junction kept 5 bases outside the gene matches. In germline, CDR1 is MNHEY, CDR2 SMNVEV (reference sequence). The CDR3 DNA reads TGTGCCAGCAGTTTAGCGGGGGGACCTCCCTACGAGCAGTACGTC. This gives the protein CASSLAGGPPYEQYV.

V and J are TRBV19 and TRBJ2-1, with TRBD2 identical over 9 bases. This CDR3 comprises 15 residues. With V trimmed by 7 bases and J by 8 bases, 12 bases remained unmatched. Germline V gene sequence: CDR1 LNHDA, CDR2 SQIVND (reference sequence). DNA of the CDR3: TGTGCCAGTAAGGGTTCGGCTAGCGGGGATCATGAGCAGTTCTTC. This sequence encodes CASKGSASGDHEQFF.

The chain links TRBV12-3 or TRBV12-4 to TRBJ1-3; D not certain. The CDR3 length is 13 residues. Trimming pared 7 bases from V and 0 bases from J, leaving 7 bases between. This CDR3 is CASKRRSGNTIYF. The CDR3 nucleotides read TGTGCCAGCAAAAGACGCTCTGGAAACACCATATATTTT.

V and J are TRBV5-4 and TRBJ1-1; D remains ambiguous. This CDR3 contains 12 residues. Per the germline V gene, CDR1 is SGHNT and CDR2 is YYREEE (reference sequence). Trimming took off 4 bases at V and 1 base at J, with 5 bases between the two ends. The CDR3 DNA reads TGTGCCAGCAGCCCCAAGAACACTGAAGCTTTCTTT. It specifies CASSPKNTEAFF.

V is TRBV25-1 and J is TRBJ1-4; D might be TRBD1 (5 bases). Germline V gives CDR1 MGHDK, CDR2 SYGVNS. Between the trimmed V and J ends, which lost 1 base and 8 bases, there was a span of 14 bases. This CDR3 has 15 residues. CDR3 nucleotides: TGTGCCAGCAGTGAATCGGGGGATGTTGGAGAAAAACTGTTTTTT. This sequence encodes CASSESGDVGEKLFF. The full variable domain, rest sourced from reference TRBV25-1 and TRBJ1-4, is EADIYQTPRYLVIGTGKKITLECSQTMGHDKMYWYQQDPGMELHLIHYSYGVNSTEKGDLSSESTVSRIRTEHFPLTLESARPSHTSQYLCASSESGDVGEKLFFGSGTQLSVL.

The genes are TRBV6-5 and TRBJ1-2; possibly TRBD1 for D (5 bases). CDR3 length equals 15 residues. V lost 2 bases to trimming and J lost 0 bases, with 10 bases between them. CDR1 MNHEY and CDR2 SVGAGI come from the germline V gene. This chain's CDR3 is CASSYGAASNYGYTF. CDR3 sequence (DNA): TGTGCCAGCAGTTACGGGGCAGCATCTAACTATGGCTACACCTTC.

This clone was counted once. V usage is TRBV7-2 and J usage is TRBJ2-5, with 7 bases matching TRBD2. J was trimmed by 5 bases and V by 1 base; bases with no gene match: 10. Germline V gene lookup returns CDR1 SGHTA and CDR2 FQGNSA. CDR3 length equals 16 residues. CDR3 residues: CASSLGGWGGGETQYF. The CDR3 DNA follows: TGTGCCAGCAGCTTAGGAGGCTGGGGGGGAGGGGAGACCCAGTACTTC.

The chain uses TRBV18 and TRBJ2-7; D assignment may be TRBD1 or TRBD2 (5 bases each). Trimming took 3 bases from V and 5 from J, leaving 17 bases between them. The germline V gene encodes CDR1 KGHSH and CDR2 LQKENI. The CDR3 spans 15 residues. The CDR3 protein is CASSPGLGAPNEQYV. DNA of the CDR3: TGTGCCAGCTCACCCGGGCTCGGGGCCCCCAACGAGCAGTACGTC.

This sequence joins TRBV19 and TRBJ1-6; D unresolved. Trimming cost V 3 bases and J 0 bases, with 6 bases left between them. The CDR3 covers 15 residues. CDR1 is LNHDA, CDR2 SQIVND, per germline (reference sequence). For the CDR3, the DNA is TGTGCCAGTAGTATTTCCTTCTCCTATAATTCACCCCTCCACTTT. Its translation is CASSISFSYNSPLHF.

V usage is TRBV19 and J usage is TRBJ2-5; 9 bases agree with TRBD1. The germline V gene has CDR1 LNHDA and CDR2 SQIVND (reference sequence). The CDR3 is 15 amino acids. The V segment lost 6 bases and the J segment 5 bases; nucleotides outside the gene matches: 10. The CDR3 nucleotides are TGTGCCAGTAGAGACAGGACAGGGGCACAGGAGACCCAGTACTTC. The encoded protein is CASRDRTGAQETQYF.

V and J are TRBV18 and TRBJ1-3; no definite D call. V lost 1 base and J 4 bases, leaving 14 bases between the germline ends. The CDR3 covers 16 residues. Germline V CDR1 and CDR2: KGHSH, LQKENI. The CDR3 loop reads CASSPQTSKAGNTIYF. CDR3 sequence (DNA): TGTGCCAGCTCACCACAGACGTCTAAGGCAGGAAACACCATATATTTT.

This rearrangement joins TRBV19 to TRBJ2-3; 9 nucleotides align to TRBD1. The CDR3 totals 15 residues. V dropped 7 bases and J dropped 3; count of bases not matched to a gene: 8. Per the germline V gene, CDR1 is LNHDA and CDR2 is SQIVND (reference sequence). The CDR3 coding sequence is TGTGCCAGTAACCCCGGGACAGGGCTAACAGATACGCAGTATTTT. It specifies CASNPGTGLTDTQYF.

The CDR3 DNA reads TGTGCCAGCAGTAGAGACAGGGTGGGAACTGAAGCTTTCTTT. Its translation is CASSRDRVGTEAFF. This chain uses TRBV7-3 with TRBJ1-1, with 7 bases fitting TRBD1. This CDR3 has 14 residues. Germline CDR1 and CDR2: SGHTA and FQGTGA. The ends lost 6 bases at V and 5 bases at J; junction bases unmatched: 9.

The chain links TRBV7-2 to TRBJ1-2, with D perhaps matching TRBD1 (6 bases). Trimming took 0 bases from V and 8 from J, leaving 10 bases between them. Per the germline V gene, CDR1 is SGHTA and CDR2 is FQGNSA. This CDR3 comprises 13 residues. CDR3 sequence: CASSLARTDGYTF. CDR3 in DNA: TGTGCCAGCAGCTTAGCTCGGACAGACGGCTACACCTTC.

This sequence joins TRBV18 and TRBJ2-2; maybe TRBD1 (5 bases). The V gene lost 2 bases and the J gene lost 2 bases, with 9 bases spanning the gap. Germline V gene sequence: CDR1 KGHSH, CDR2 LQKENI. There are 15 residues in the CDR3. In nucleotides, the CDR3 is TGTGCCAGCTCACCAGCTCAGGGTAACACCGGGGAGCTGTTTTTT. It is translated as CASSPAQGNTGELFF. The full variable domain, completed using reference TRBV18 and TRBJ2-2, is NAGVMQNPRHLVRRRGQEARLRCSPMKGHSHVYWYRQLPEEGLKFMVYLQKENIIDESGMPKERFSAEFPKEGPSILRIQQVVRGDSAAYFCASSPAQGNTGELFFGEGSRLTVL.

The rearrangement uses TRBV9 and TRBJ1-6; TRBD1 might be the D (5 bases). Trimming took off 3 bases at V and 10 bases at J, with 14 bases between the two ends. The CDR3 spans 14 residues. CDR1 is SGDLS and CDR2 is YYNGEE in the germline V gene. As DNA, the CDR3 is TGTGCCAGCAGCGCGCGGGCGGGGGAATCACCCCTCCACTTT. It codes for CASSARAGESPLHF.

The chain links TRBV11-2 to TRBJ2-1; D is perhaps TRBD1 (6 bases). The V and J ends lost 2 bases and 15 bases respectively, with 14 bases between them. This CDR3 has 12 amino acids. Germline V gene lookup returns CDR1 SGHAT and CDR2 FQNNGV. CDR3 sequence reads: CASSLYQGIGFF. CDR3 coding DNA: TGTGCCAGCAGCTTATACCAGGGGATTGGGTTCTTC.

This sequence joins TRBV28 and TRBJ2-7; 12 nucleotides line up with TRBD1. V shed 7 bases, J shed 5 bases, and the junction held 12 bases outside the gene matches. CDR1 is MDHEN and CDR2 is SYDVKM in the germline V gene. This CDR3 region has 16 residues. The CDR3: CASTIGGTGGPHEQYV. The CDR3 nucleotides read TGTGCCAGCACAATAGGGGGGACAGGGGGCCCCCACGAGCAGTACGTC.

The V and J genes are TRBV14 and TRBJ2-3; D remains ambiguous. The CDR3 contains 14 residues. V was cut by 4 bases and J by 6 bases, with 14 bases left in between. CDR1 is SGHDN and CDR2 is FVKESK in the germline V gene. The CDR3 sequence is CASSLQISRDTQYF. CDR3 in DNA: TGTGCCAGCAGCCTTCAGATCTCTCGGGATACGCAGTATTTT.

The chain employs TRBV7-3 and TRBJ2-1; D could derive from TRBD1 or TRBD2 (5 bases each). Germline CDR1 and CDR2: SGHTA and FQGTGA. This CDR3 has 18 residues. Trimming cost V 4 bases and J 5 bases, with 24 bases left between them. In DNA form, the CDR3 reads TGTGCCAGCAGCTCGCAGCCACAGGTTCTGGGGAGACACAATGAGCAGTTCTTC. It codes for CASSSQPQVLGRHNEQFF.

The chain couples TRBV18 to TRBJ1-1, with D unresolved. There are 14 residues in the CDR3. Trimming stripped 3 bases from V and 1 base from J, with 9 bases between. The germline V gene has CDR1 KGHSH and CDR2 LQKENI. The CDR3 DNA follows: TGTGCCAGCTCACCGATGGTGGGGAACACTGAAGCTTTCTTT. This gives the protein CASSPMVGNTEAFF.